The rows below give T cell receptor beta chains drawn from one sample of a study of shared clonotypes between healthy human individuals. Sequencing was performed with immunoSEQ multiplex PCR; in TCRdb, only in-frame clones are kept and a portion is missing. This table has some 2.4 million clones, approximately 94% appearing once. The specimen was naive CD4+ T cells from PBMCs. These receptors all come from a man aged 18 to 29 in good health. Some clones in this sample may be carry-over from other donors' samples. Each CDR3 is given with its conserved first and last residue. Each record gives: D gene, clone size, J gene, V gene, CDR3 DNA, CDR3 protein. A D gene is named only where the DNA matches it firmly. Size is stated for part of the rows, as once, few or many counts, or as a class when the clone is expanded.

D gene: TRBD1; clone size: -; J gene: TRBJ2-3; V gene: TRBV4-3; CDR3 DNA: TGCGCCAGCAGCACCCTCGCCGGGACAGGGGGTCCAGATACGCAGTATTTT; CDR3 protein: CASSTLAGTGGPDTQYF
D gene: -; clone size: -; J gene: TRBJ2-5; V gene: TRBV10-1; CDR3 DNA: TGCGCCAGCAGTGACCCCGGGACACAAGAGACCCAGTACTTC; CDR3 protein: CASSDPGTQETQYF
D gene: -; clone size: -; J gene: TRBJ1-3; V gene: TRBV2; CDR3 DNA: TGTGCCAGCAGTGGGATGCTAAGAACCTCCATATATTTT; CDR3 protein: CASSGMLRTSIYF
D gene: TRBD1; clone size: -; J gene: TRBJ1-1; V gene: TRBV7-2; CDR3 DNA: TGTGCCAGCAGCTCTACAGGGGTGTCCTCCACTGAAGCTTTCTTT; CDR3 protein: CASSSTGVSSTEAFF
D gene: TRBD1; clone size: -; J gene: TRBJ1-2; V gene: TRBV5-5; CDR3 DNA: TGTGCCAGCAGCTTGGGGGACAGGCACTATGGCTACACCTTC; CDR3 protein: CASSLGDRHYGYTF
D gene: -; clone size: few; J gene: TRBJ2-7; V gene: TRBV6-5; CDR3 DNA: TGTGCCAGCAGGATCGACAGCTCCTACGAGCAGTACTTC; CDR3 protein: CASRIDSSYEQYF
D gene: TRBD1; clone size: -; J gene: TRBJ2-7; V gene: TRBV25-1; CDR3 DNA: TGTGCCAGCAGTGAACCGGGACAGGGGATCTACGAGCAGTACTTC; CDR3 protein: CASSEPGQGIYEQYF
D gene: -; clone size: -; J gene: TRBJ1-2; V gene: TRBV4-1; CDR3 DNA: TGCGCCAGCAGCCAAGAAGGGGGTTTGGCTAACTATGGCTACACCTTC; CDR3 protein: CASSQEGGLANYGYTF
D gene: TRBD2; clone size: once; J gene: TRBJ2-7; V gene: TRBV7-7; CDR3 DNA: TGTGCCAGCAGCTTCGGACTAGCGGGCGTCTACGAGCAGTACTTC; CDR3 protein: CASSFGLAGVYEQYF
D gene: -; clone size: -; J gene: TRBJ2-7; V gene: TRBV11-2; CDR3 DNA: TGTGCCAGCAGGCTAGTCGGGGGCGCGTCTCAGGGGCAGTACTTC; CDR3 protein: CASRLVGGASQGQYF
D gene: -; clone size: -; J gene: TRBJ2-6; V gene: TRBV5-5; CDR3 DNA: TGTGCCAGCAGCTTGGGGGGACCCAACGTCCTGACTTTC; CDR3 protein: CASSLGGPNVLTF
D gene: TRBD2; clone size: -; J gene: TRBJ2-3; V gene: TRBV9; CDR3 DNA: TGTGCCAGCAGCGCCCCATCAGCGGGAGGGGTAGATACGCAGTATTTT; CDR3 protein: CASSAPSAGGVDTQYF
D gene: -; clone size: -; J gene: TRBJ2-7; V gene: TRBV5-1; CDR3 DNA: TGCGCCAGCAGCCCCTACGACGCGTCCTACGAGCAGTACTTC; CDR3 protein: CASSPYDASYEQYF
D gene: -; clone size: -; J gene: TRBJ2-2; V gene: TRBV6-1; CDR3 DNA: TGTGCCAGCAGTGAAGCGTCCAGCGTCAGGACCGGGGAGCTGTTTTTT; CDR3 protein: CASSEASSVRTGELFF
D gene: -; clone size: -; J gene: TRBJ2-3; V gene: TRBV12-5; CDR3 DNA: TGTGCTAGTGGTAGTCTCGGGGACTTTAGCACAGATACGCAGTATTTT; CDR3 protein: CASGSLGDFSTDTQYF
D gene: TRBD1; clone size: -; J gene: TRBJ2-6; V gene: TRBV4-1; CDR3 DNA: TGCGCCAGCAGCGGGACAGGGGCCCGCTCTGGGGCCAACGTCCTGACTTTC; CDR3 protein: CASSGTGARSGANVLTF
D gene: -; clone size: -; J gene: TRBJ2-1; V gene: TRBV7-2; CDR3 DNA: TGTGCCAGCAGCTTAGCGGGTAGTCCTGGGCGGGATGAGCAGTTCTTC; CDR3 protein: CASSLAGSPGRDEQFF
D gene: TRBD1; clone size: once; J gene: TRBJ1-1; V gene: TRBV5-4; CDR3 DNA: TGTGCCAGCAGCTTGAGACAGGGGATCACTGAAGCTTTCTTT; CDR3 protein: CASSLRQGITEAFF
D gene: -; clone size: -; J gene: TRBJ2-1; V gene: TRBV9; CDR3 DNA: TGTGCCAGCAGCGTCCTACCAATCTCCTACAATGAGCAGTTCTTC; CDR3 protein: CASSVLPISYNEQFF
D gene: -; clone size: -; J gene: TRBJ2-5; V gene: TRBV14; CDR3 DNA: TGTGCCAGCAGCCTTGATAATAGCTGGGAGACCCAGTACTTC; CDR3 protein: CASSLDNSWETQYF
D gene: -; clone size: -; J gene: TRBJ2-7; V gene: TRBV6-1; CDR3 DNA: TGTGCCAGCAGTGTCAGCCGTAACGAGCAGTACTTC; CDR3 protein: CASSVSRNEQYF
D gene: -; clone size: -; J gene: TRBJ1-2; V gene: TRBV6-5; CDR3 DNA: TGTGCCAGCAGTTCCCCGACAGGCCGGCGTGGCTACACCTTC; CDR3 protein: CASSSPTGRRGYTF